A selection of T cell receptor beta chains follows, all from one sample in a study of T cell responses to AZD1222 COVID-19 vaccine. The repertoire was sequenced with immunoSEQ multiplex PCR; TCRdb's copy has only in-frame clones and lacks some. Of roughly 180,000 clones listed, around 90% are singletons. Sample: peripheral blood, taken 28 days after the second AZD1222 dose. These receptors originate from an adult who received the AZD1222 COVID-19 vaccine. Each CDR3 is given with its conserved first and last residue.

J gene,V gene,CDR3 length,CDR3 protein
TRBJ2-1,TRBV15,14,CATTRTSGSNEQFF
TRBJ1-1,TRBV6-5,15,CASSYSSGLNTEAFF
TRBJ1-1,TRBV19,11,CASRWSTEAFF
TRBJ2-1,TRBV6-5,13,CASSWTPSGEQFF
TRBJ2-3,TRBV13,18,CASSFRLAGGSVTDTQYF
TRBJ2-2,TRBV27,15,CASSLGDYRTGELFF
TRBJ2-1,TRBV7-2,15,CASSLRDATYNEQFF
TRBJ1-1,TRBV18,14,CASSPGTGGTEAFF
TRBJ1-5,TRBV3-1/TRBV3-2,17,CASSQRTRRANNQPQHF
TRBJ2-7,TRBV6-6,14,CASSQQGARYEQYF
TRBJ2-7,TRBV5-1,16,CASNIHYGTGPREQYF
TRBJ1-5,TRBV3-1/TRBV3-2,14,CASSQAPGNQPQHF
TRBJ2-1,TRBV27,14,CASSRRIPYNEQFF
TRBJ2-7,TRBV29-1,13,CSGGLAGVSEQYF
TRBJ1-5,TRBV19,14,CASTRGGNNQPQHF
TRBJ1-6,TRBV6-5,14,CASRPTGYNSPLHF
TRBJ2-1,TRBV11-2,15,CASSLLGGVVSEQFF
TRBJ1-3,TRBV13,14,CASSRRGEENTIYF
TRBJ2-3,TRBV6-5,15,CASSLAGGHTDTQYF
TRBJ2-2,TRBV14,15,CASSQDGSYTGELFF
TRBJ1-1,TRBV5-5,13,CASSLSVGTEAFF
TRBJ2-5,TRBV29-1,12,CSATRGKETQYF
TRBJ1-1,TRBV7-9,14,CASSLSWGTGAAFF
TRBJ1-2,TRBV15,15,CATSGGGTVNYGYTF
TRBJ2-7,TRBV19,15,CASSKVRGISYEQYF
TRBJ2-1,TRBV6-7,13,CASTQTPVDEQFF
TRBJ1-2,TRBV11-2,14,CASSLEWDRGLYTF
TRBJ2-1,TRBV19,15,CASSIGVVGADEQFF
TRBJ2-1,TRBV10-1,15,CASSEMEGLYNEQFF
TRBJ2-5,TRBV7-9,14,CASSLVGGQETQYF
TRBJ2-3,TRBV10-1,17,CASSGGGSVRSTDTQYF
TRBJ2-5,TRBV7-9,11,CASSPGQTQYF